Given below is one T cell receptor beta chain in context. Its antigen target is currently unknown. No per-base quality is available; no much larger clone lies one base away. The data stem from a study of response to subunit inactivated influenza vaccine (dated by TCRdb to about 2018). Background for the entire study: Deep quantitative T cell receptor repertoire profiling was used in the study to track responses to a trivalent subunit inactivated influenza vaccine. Study-wide findings and limitations: It was suggested by the authors that each seasonal influenza vaccination may recruit only a limited number of new T cells.

The CDR3, cysteine through phenylalanine, is 13 amino acids long. Only the CDR3 part of the read is kept: 39 bases, read in frame from the first base. V loses 4 bases, J loses 8 bases, and the germline ends lie 12 bases apart. The germline V gene encodes CDR1 SGHRS and CDR2 YFSETQ. Library preparation employed RT-PCR. The sequencer listed for this sample is Illumina HiSeq 2500. TCRdb itself trimmed the public reads at Q25 with fastp, ran MiXCR and retained productive beta chains. Records with the same CDR3 protein are collapsed into one entry carrying the most frequent genes and DNA. Here the sample has 550,000 to 800,000 distinct CDR3 sequences; 14% occur a single time. The ten most abundant clones make up around 6.5% of the sample.

The sequence was obtained from a man aged 45 to 65 who received an inactivated influenza vaccine. Donor details come from another sample of the same person, matched by shared clones. Recombination joined TRBV5-1 with TRBJ1-4, with no confidently assigned D gene. Source: PBMCs from blood, taken around 14 days before vaccination. The CDR3 reads as follows: CASSPGVAEKLFF. The bases are TGCGCCAGCAGCCCCGGCGTCGCAGAAAAACTGTTTTTT.